This entry describes one T cell receptor beta chain. Its antigen is unidentified. This sample was included in a study of shared clonotypes between healthy human individuals. Under the authors' procedure: ImmunoSEQ output lacked quality scores and full-length reads, limiting matched filtering. Repertoires were generated with immunoSEQ multiplex PCR, while TCRdb's copy carries only in-frame clones and drops some. D and trimming were read from the DNA, whereas the V and J calls and clone size are those reported in that table. This sample has approximately 980,000 clones, with approximately 76% found just once. Study-level points and caveats: Of the naive CD4 clonotypes, approximately 5% were shared across several donors.

The CDR3 is made up of 17 amino acids. V lost 3 bases and J lost 5, with 17 bases in between. CDR1 is LNHNV and CDR2 is YYDKDF in the germline V gene (reference sequence). Sequencing was performed on memory CD4+ T cells sorted from blood. As to subset: CD45RA-negative fraction. This chain connects TRBV15 to TRBJ1-6, with D possibly being TRBD1 (5 bases). The TCR was taken from a man between 18 and 29 years old in good health. As DNA, the CDR3 is TGTGCCACCAGCAGTTATACAGGATTGGCGGATAATTCACCCCTCCACTTT. Translating gives CATSSYTGLADNSPLHF.